The clone carrying this T cell receptor (beta chain) was detected many times. Its target is unknown. The sample is drawn from a study of T cells after posttransplantation cyclophosphamide. Trimming took off 6 bases at V and 5 bases at J, with 7 bases between the two ends. This CDR3 spans 12 amino acids. Germline CDR1 reads SEHNR; CDR2 reads FQNEAQ (reference sequence). Method: immunoSEQ multiplex PCR; TCRdb's copy keeps in-frame clones and lacks some. The sample has 25,000 to 30,000 clones, none seen only once; the top ten hold 2.7%. Study-wide results and limits: Donor CD8+ memory clones often dominated recipient blood repertoires at later times. After PTCy, TRB diversity resembled that of CNI/methotrexate controls. Blood and skin or GI T cell repertoires showed limited TRB overlap.

This related bone marrow graft donor gave peripheral blood on the day of marrow donation. The clonotype originates from a woman aged 55-69 years in good health, CMV-negative, and a related stem cell transplant donor. Specimen: PBMCs. The chain recombines TRBV7-9 with TRBJ2-2; tentative D call: TRBD1 (6 bases). CDR3 DNA: TGTGCCAGCAGGCAGGGGACCGGGGAGCTGTTTTTT. The encoded protein is CASRQGTGELFF.